This TCR beta chain was sequenced during a study of OX40 agonist ivuxolimab in advanced cancers. With regard to the full study: The costimulatory receptor OX40 (CD134) was targeted by ivuxolimab, a fully human IgG2 agonistic monoclonal antibody. The dose-escalation cohort was roughly 80% male with a mean age of approximately 60 years, ranging from roughly 20 to 80. Three dose-escalation patients achieved partial responses, one with hepatocellular carcinoma and two with cutaneous melanoma. The paper reports the monotherapy dose-escalation portion (N ≈ 50 patients) of the phase I ivuxolimab trial. Intravenous ivuxolimab was administered to patients every 2 weeks at six dose levels: 0.01, 0.1, 0.3, 1.5, 3 and 10 mg/kg. Among the roughly 50 dose-escalation patients, about 19 had hepatocellular carcinoma, 15 or so melanoma, 9 renal cell carcinoma and 9 head and neck cancer. Peripheral TCRbeta sequencing aimed to test whether ivuxolimab altered TCR sequence diversity and caused clonal T-cell expansion. Patients were allowed to have had prior anti-PD-1, anti-PD-L1 or anti-CTLA-4 therapy, and 30% to 50% of the dose-escalation patients had previously received checkpoint inhibitors. Study-wide findings and limitations: After ivuxolimab, expanded clones were on average more numerous among CD8+ T cells than among CD4+ T cells. Partial responders in the 0.1-3.0 mg/kg groups had among the lowest normalized peripheral clonal expansion, especially among CD8+ T cells. Low levels of normalized T-cell clonal expansion were also seen in some nonresponding patients. At doses of 0.1 to 3.0 mg/kg, clonal expansion of both CD4+ and CD8+ blood T cells was observed from baseline to week 6. Antigen specificity was not determined for the clonally expanded peripheral T cells.

For sequencing of the TCRbeta CDR3 region, genomic DNA was extracted from the sorted cells. TCRbeta CDR3 regions were sequenced using the immunoSEQ Assay. In its TCRdb copy, this immuneACCESS table keeps in-frame sequences only and misses some clones. Where compared with another copy, unresolved V genes explain less than half of these, and the others have no known cause. This sample is represented by some 70,000 clones; around 93% of them were singletons. Together, the top ten hold 0.85% to 1.2% of the sample. Patients with autoimmune disease history or receiving systemic immunosuppression were excluded from the trial. In every dose cohort, peripheral blood was drawn for TCR sequencing at baseline, cycle 4 day 1, and cycle 7 day 1. Samples came from an open-label, multicenter, first-in-human phase I dose-escalation trial of ivuxolimab. Adults with locally advanced or metastatic head and neck squamous cell, hepatocellular, melanoma or renal cell carcinoma were enrolled in the trial. Before TCR sequencing, CD4+ T cells and CD8+ T cells from peripheral blood were sorted into separate populations.

This clone occurred once. Its antigen target is currently unknown. Base qualities are not recorded, but no much larger clone differs from it by a single base. Material: CD4+ or CD8+ T cells sorted from blood, obtained in a trial of the OX40 agonist ivuxolimab. This TCR was sampled from an adult with an advanced solid tumor such as melanoma, head and neck, liver or kidney cancer.

The CDR3 loop reads CATGTMSNSPLHF. The DNA is TGTGCCACCGGGACTATGAGTAATTCACCCCTCCACTTT. The chain joins TRBV19 to TRBJ1-6; tentative D gene TRBD1, with 5 bases matching. Cut back by 10 bases and 6 bases, the V and J ends lie 13 bases apart. CDR1 LNHDA and CDR2 SQIVND were looked up in the germline V gene (reference sequence). The CDR3 covers 13 residues, taking in both the cysteine and the phenylalanine. CDR3 DNA only is kept here, 39 bases in frame from base 1.